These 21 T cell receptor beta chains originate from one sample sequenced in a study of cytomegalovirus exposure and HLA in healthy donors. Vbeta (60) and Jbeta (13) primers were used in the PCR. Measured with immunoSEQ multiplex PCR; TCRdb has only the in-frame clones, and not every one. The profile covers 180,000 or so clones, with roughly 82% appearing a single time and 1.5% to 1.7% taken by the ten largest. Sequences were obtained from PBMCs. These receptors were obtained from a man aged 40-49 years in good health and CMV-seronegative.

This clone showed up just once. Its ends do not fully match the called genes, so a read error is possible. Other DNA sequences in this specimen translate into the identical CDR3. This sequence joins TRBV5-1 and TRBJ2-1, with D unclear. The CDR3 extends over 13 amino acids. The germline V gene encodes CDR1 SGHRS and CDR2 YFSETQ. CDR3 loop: CASSPRGDNEQFF. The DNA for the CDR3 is TGTGCCAGCAGCCCCCGAGGTGACAATGAGCAGTTCTTC.

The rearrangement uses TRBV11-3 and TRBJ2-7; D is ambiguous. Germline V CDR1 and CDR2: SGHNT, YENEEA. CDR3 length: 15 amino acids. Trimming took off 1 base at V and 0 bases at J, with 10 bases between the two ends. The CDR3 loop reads CASSLGSASSYEQYF. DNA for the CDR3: TGTGCCAGCAGCTTAGGATCCGCCAGCTCCTACGAGCAGTACTTC. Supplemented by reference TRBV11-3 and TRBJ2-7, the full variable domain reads EAGVVQSPRYKIIEKKQPVAFWCNPISGHNTLYWYLQNLGQGPELLIRYENEEAVDDSQLPKDRFSAERLKGVDSTLKIQPAELGDSAVYLCASSLGSASSYEQYFGPGTRLTVT.

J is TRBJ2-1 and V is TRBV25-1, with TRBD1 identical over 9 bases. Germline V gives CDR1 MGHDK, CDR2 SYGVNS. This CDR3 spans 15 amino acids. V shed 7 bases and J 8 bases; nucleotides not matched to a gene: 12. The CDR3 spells CASTRSWGQGYEQFF. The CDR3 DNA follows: TGTGCCAGCACCCGGAGTTGGGGACAGGGCTATGAGCAGTTCTTC.

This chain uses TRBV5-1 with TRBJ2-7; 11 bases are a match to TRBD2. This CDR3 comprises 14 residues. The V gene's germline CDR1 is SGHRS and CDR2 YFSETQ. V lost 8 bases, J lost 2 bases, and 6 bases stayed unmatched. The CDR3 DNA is TGCGCCAGTAAAATAGCGGGAGGGCCCTACGAGCAGTACTTC. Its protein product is CASKIAGGPYEQYF.

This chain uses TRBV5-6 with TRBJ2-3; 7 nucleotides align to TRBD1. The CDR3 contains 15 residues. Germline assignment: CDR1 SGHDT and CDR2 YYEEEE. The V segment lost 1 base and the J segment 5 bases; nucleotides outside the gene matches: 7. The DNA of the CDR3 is TGTGCCAGCAGCTTGTACCGACAGGGCCAAGATACGCAGTATTTT. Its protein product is CASSLYRQGQDTQYF. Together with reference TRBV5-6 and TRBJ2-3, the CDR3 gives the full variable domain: DAGVTQSPTHLIKTRGQQVTLRCSPKSGHDTVSWYQQALGQGPQFIFQYYEEEERQRGNFPDRFSGHQFPNYSSELNVNALLLGDSALYLCASSLYRQGQDTQYFGPGTRLTVL.

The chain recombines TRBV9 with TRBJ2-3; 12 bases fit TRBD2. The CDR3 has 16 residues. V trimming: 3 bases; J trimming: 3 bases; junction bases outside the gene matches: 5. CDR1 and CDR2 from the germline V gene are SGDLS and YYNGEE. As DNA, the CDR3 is TGTGCCAGCAGCGACCCACTAGCGGGAGGTACAGATACGCAGTATTTT. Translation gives CASSDPLAGGTDTQYF.

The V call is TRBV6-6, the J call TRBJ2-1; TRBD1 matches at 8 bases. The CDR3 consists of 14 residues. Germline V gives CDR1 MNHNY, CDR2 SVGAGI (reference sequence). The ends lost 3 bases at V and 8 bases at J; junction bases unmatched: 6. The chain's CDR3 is CASSYNQGAYEQFF. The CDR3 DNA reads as TGTGCCAGCAGTTATAATCAGGGGGCCTATGAGCAGTTCTTC.

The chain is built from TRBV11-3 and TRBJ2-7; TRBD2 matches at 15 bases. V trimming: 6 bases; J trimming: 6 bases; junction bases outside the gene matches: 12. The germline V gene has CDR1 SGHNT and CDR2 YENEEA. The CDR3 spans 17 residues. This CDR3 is CASRRAGPGLAGGEQYF. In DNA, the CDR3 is TGTGCCAGCAGGCGCGCCGGACCGGGACTAGCGGGGGGCGAGCAGTACTTC.

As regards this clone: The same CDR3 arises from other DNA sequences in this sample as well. CDR3 in amino acids: CASSPLAGGPNEQFF. The DNA for the CDR3 is TGCGCCAGCAGCCCTCTAGCGGGGGGGCCCAATGAGCAGTTCTTC. The V gene is TRBV5-1, the J gene TRBJ2-1; 12 bases line up with TRBD2. The length of the CDR3 is 15 residues. J gave up 6 bases and V 4 bases, and 5 bases lay outside the gene matches. The V gene's germline CDR1 is SGHRS and CDR2 YFSETQ.

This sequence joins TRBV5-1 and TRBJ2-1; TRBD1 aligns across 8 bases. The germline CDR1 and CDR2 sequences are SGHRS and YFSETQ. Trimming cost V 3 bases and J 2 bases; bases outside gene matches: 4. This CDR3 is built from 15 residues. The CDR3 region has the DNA TGCGCCAGCAGCTCTTCGGACAGGGCCTACAATGAGCAGTTCTTC. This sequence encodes CASSSSDRAYNEQFF.

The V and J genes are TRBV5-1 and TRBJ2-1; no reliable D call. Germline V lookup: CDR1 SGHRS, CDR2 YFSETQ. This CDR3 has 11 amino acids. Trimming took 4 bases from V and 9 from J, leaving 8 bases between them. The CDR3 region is CASSLESEQFF. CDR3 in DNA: TGCGCCAGCAGCCTCGAGAGTGAGCAGTTCTTC.

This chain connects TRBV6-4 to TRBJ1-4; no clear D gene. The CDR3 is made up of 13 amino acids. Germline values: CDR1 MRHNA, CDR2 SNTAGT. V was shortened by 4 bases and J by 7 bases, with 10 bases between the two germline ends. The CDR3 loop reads CASSVQAGEKLFF. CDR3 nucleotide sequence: TGTGCCAGCAGTGTTCAGGCGGGTGAAAAACTGTTTTTT.

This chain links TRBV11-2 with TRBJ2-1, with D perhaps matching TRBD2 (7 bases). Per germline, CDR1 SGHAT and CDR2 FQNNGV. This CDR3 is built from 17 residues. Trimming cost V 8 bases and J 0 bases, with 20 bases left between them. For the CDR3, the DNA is TGTGCCAGCTTGCTAGCAGCGGGACATCTCTCCTACAATGAGCAGTTCTTC. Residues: CASLLAAGHLSYNEQFF.

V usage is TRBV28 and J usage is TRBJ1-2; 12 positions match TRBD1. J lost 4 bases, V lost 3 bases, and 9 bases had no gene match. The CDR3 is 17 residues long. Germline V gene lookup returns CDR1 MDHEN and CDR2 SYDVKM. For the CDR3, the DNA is TGTGCCAGCAGTTTCCCGCCGGGACAGGGGGCGAGCTATGGCTACACCTTC. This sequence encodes CASSFPPGQGASYGYTF.

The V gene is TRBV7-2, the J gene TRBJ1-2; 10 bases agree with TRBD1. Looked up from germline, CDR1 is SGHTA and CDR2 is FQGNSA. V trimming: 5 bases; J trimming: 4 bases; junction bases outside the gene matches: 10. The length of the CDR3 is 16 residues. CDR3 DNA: TGTGCCAGCAGCCCGGGGGACAGGGGCCGAACCTATGGCTACACCTTC. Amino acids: CASSPGDRGRTYGYTF.

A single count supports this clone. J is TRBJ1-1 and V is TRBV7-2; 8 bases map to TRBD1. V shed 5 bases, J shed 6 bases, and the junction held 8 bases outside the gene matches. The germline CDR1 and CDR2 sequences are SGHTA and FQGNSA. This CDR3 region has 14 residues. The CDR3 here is CASSPDRGVAEAFF. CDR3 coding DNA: TGTGCCAGCAGCCCCGACAGGGGTGTCGCTGAAGCTTTCTTT.

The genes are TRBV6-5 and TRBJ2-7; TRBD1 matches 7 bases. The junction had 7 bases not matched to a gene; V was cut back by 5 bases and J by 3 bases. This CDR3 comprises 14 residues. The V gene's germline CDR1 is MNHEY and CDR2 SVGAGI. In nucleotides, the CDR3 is TGTGCCAGCAGTCCAAGACAGGGTCTCTACGAGCAGTACTTC. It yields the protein CASSPRQGLYEQYF.

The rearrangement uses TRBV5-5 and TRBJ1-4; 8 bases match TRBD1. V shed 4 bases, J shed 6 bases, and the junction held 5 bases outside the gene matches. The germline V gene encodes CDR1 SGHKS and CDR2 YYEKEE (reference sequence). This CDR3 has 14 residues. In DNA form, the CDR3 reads TGTGCCAGCAGCACACAGGGGGGGGATGAAAAACTGTTTTTT. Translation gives CASSTQGGDEKLFF. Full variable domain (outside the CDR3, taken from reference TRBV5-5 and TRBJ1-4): DAGVTQSPTHLIKTRGQQVTLRCSPISGHKSVSWYQQVLGQGPQFIFQYYEKEERGRGNFPDRFSARQFPNYSSELNVNALLLGDSALYLCASSTQGGDEKLFFGSGTQLSVL.

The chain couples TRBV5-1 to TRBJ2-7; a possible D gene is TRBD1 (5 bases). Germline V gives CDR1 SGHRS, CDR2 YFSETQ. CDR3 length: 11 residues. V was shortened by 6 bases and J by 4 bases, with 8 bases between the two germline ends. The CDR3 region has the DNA TGCGCCAGCAAAAGGGGTTACGAGCAGTACTTC. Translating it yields CASKRGYEQYF.

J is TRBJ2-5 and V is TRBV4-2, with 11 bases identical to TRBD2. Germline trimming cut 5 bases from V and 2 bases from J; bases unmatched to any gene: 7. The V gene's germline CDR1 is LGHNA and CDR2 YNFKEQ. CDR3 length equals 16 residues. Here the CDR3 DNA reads TGTGCCAGCAGCACCGGGACTAGCGGATTACAAGAGACCCAGTACTTC. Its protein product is CASSTGTSGLQETQYF.

The CDR3 region has the DNA TGTGCCAGCAGACTAAGACAGGGGTTGAACACTGAAGCTTTCTTT. It codes for CASRLRQGLNTEAFF. This chain joins TRBV2 and TRBJ1-1; TRBD1 agrees at 8 bases. The V gene end was trimmed by 6 bases and the J gene end by 0 bases; junction bases not matched to a gene: 6. CDR1 and CDR2 from the germline V gene are SNHLY and FYNNEI. The CDR3 covers 15 residues.